The 5 T cell receptor beta chains below come from one sample, sequenced in a study of T cell changes during pregnancy in multiple sclerosis. The data were produced by immunoSEQ multiplex PCR, yet TCRdb's version contains in-frame clones alone and is incomplete. This sample carries around 50,000 clones, around 92% of them seen once, and the ten largest clones take 0.6% to 0.75%. Source: CD4+ T cells from peripheral blood mononuclear cells, taken in the third trimester of pregnancy. The receptors stem from a female donor with multiple sclerosis, enrolled in a pregnancy study.

A single count supports this clone. The CDR3 region has the DNA TGCGCCAGCAGCGCGGACAGGGGGCCTGGACTAGCGGGAGGCGCCTACAATGAGCAGTTCTTC. This translates into CASSADRGPGLAGGAYNEQFF. This chain links TRBV5-1 with TRBJ2-1, with 14 positions matching TRBD2. V gave up 4 bases and J gave up 2 bases; unmatched junction bases: 17. The germline V gene encodes CDR1 SGHRS and CDR2 YFSETQ. This CDR3 comprises 21 residues.

The rearrangement joins TRBV5-1 to TRBJ2-7; D is possibly TRBD1 (5 bases). V was pared by 0 bases and J by 4 bases, with 11 bases between. The CDR3 consists of 14 residues. Germline CDR1 is SGHRS and CDR2 is YFSETQ. Here the CDR3 DNA reads TGCGCCAGCAGCTTGGGACAGAGTGCTTACGAGCAGTACTTC. Amino acid sequence: CASSLGQSAYEQYF. The whole variable domain, filled in from reference TRBV5-1 and TRBJ2-7, reads KAGVTQTPRYLIKTRGQQVTLSCSPISGHRSVSWYQQTPGQGLQFLFEYFSETQRNKGNFPGRFSGRQFSNSRSEMNVSTLELGDSALYLCASSLGQSAYEQYFGPGTRLTVT.

The CDR3 DNA reads as TGTGCCAGCAGCTCTTACGGGGCTGGAAACACCATATATTTT. Translation: CASSSYGAGNTIYF. The chain recombines TRBV7-2 with TRBJ1-3; D gene ambiguous. Trimming shortened V by 4 bases and J by 2 bases, and 9 bases separated the two germline ends. This CDR3 region has 14 residues. Per the germline V gene, CDR1 is SGHTA and CDR2 is FQGNSA.

This clone appeared a single time. J is TRBJ2-1 and V is TRBV4-2; tentative D call: TRBD2 (6 bases). The V gene lost 3 bases and the J gene lost 5 bases, with 14 bases spanning the gap. CDR3 length equals 15 residues. Per germline, CDR1 LGHNA and CDR2 YNFKEQ. CDR3 region: CASSHVLASNNEQFF. CDR3 DNA sequence: TGTGCCAGCAGCCACGTACTAGCCTCAAACAATGAGCAGTTCTTC.

CDR3 loop: CASSDYRFLAKNIQYF. The CDR3 DNA reads as TGTGCCAGCAGCGATTACAGGTTCCTAGCCAAAAACATTCAGTACTTC. This chain joins TRBV11-2 and TRBJ2-4, with a possible D match to TRBD1 (5 bases). The CDR3 has 16 amino acids. Germline CDR1 is SGHAT and CDR2 is FQNNGV. V was clipped by 5 bases and J by 0 bases, with 14 bases between them.